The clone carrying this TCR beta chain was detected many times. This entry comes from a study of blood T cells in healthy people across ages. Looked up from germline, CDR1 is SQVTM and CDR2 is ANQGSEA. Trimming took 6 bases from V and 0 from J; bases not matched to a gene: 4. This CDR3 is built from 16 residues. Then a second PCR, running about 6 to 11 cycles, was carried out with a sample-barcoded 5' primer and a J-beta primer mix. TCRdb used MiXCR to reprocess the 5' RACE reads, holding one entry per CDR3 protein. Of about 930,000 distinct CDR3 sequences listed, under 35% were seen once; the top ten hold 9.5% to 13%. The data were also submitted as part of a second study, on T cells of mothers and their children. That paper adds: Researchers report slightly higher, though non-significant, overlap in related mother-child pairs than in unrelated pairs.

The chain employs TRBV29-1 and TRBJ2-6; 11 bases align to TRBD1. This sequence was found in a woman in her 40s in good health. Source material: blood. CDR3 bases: TGCAGCGTCCGGGACAGGGGGATCTCTGGGGCCAACGTCCTGACTTTC. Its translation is CSVRDRGISGANVLTF.